One sample yielded the 21 T cell receptor beta chains listed below, sequenced in a study of siplizumab effects on memory and regulatory T cells. Profiled with immunoSEQ multiplex PCR; TCRdb holds only in-frame clones, not every one. Counted here are roughly 68,000 clones, less than 85% occurring once; the ten biggest clones make up approximately 4%. Sequences were obtained from memory CD4+ T cells sorted from blood. The receptors stem from a human donor in good health.

The chain carries TRBV15 and TRBJ2-5; 12 nucleotides match TRBD2. Unmatched junction bases numbered 6, after V lost 2 bases and J lost 5 bases. This CDR3 has 16 amino acids. Germline V gives CDR1 LNHNV, CDR2 YYDKDF (reference sequence). DNA of the CDR3: TGTGCCACCAGCAGAAACCTGGGACTAGCGGGTGAGACCCAGTACTTC. Its protein is CATSRNLGLAGETQYF.

The chain couples TRBV28 to TRBJ2-1; D may be TRBD1 or TRBD2 (5 bases each). Germline CDR1 reads MDHEN; CDR2 reads SYDVKM. The CDR3 consists of 12 residues. Trimming removed 5 bases from V and 14 bases from J, with 16 bases in between. The CDR3: CASSPRPLGEFF. The CDR3 nucleotides are TGTGCCAGCAGTCCCCGTCCCCTGGGGGAGTTCTTC.

The J gene is TRBJ2-2, the V gene TRBV19; 11 bases match TRBD1. The CDR3 runs to 16 residues. Trimming removed 4 bases from V and 3 bases from J; junction bases left unmatched: 4. Germline CDR1 is LNHDA and CDR2 is SQIVND (reference sequence). The CDR3, as DNA: TGTGCCAGTAGTAGGACAGGGGGCAAGTACACCGGGGAGCTGTTTTTT. Its protein is CASSRTGGKYTGELFF.

This clone appeared a few times. The J gene is TRBJ1-6, the V gene TRBV27; D gene ambiguous. This CDR3 has 13 residues. Germline assignment: CDR1 MNHEY and CDR2 SMNVEV (reference sequence). V was pared by 8 bases and J by 5 bases, with 10 bases between. The CDR3 here is CASGIRHNSPLHF. The CDR3 bases are TGTGCCAGCGGGATACGACATAATTCACCCCTCCACTTT.

The table lists this clone with a few counts. The CDR3 sequence: CASGPGTGWNYEQYF. CDR3 bases: TGTGCTAGTGGTCCAGGGACAGGGTGGAACTACGAGCAGTACTTC. The J gene is TRBJ2-7, the V gene TRBV12-5; 9 bases align to TRBD1. V was clipped by 5 bases and J by 3 bases; unmatched bases: 8. CDR3 length equals 15 residues. CDR1 and CDR2 (germline): LGHNT, FRNRAP. The variable domain in full, with the rest retrieved from reference TRBV12-5 and TRBJ2-7, is DARVTQTPRHKVTEMGQEVTMRCQPILGHNTVFWYRQTMMQGLELLAYFRNRAPLDDSGMPKDRFSAEMPDATLATLKIQPSEPRDSAVYFCASGPGTGWNYEQYFGPGTRLTVT.

The chain combines TRBV6-6 with TRBJ2-1; possible D gene TRBD2, 6 bases. Germline CDR1 reads MNHNY; CDR2 reads SVGAGI (reference sequence). Trimming removed 7 bases from V and 5 bases from J, with 15 bases in between. The CDR3 has 14 amino acids. CDR3 sequence: CASKTSTSHNEQFF. The CDR3 DNA reads as TGTGCCAGCAAGACTAGTACCTCACACAATGAGCAGTTCTTC.

The chain joins TRBV16 to TRBJ2-7; 7 nucleotides line up with TRBD1. Germline V gives CDR1 KGHSY, CDR2 FQNENV. The CDR3 has 14 residues. After removal of 2 bases from V and 3 bases from J, the junction contained 4 bases not matched to a gene. The CDR3, as DNA: TGTGCCAGCAGCCAAAACCGGGACAGCTACGAGCAGTACTTC. Protein sequence: CASSQNRDSYEQYF.

The chain joins TRBV6-1 to TRBJ2-1; 8 positions agree with TRBD2. Germline CDR1 and CDR2: MNHNS and SASEGT. The CDR3 length is 14 residues. Trimming at V came to 10 bases and at J to 7 bases, leaving 12 bases not matched to a gene. CDR3 residues: CATLTSDPRNEQFF. Here the CDR3 DNA reads TGTGCCACCCTGACTAGCGACCCCCGAAATGAGCAGTTCTTC.

The count of this clone is one. The chain uses TRBV28 and TRBJ2-3; D unresolved. CDR1 is MDHEN, CDR2 SYDVKM, per germline. The CDR3 contains 14 residues. The V gene lost 2 bases and the J gene lost 3 bases, with 9 bases spanning the gap. The DNA for the CDR3 is TGTGCCAGCAGTTTAGGGCAGCTAACAGATACGCAGTATTTT. As protein: CASSLGQLTDTQYF.

This clone has just one count. The chain links TRBV28 to TRBJ1-4; D gene unclear. The V end was cut by 5 bases, the J end by 7 bases, with 17 bases between. The V gene's germline CDR1 is MDHEN and CDR2 SYDVKM. The CDR3 is 15 residues long. The CDR3 DNA is TGTGCCAGCAGTCCCGTGGTCGGGTCGGGTGAAAAACTGTTTTTT. Translation gives CASSPVVGSGEKLFF.

Turning to this clone: This may come from a read error, since a much larger clone is one base off. V and J are TRBV27 and TRBJ1-1, with D unclear. The CDR3 has 13 amino acids. Trimming stripped 2 bases from V and 2 bases from J, with 6 bases between. Looked up from germline, CDR1 is MNHEY and CDR2 is SMNVEV (reference sequence). The CDR3 DNA sequence: TGTGCCAGCAGTTTACGGGGTAACACTGAAGCTTTCTTT. The encoded protein is CASSLRGNTEAFF.

The chain recombines TRBV30 with TRBJ2-5; TRBD2 agrees at 7 bases. V was pared by 0 bases and J by 5 bases, with 6 bases of the junction left unmatched. Germline V gives CDR1 GTSNPN, CDR2 SVGIG (reference sequence). The length of the CDR3 is 14 residues. DNA of the CDR3: TGTGCCTGGAGTGTAACGGGGGGATGGGAGACCCAGTACTTC. Its translation: CAWSVTGGWETQYF.

J is TRBJ1-4 and V is TRBV2; D is perhaps TRBD1 (5 bases). Germline CDR1 reads SNHLY; CDR2 reads FYNNEI. V lost 3 bases and J 7 bases, leaving 15 bases between the germline ends. The CDR3 is 15 amino acids. CDR3 in DNA: TGTGCCAGCAGTGAGAACGCAGGGTGGAGTGAAAAACTGTTTTTT. Translating it yields CASSENAGWSEKLFF.

The chain links TRBV6-5 to TRBJ1-5, with 8 bases matching TRBD1. The CDR3 consists of 13 residues. Per germline, CDR1 MNHEY and CDR2 SVGAGI. J gave up 4 bases and V 5 bases, and 1 base lay outside the gene matches. CDR3 bases: TGTGCCAGCAGTGGGGACAGGAATCAGCCCCAGCATTTT. It translates to CASSGDRNQPQHF.

J is TRBJ1-3 and V is TRBV19; 7 nucleotides line up with TRBD1. This CDR3 is built from 15 residues. J was trimmed by 0 bases and V by 2 bases; bases with no gene match: 1. CDR1 is LNHDA, CDR2 SQIVND, per germline (reference sequence). The CDR3, as DNA: TGTGCCAGTAGTATATCAGGGGGCTCTGGAAACACCATATATTTT. Its protein product is CASSISGGSGNTIYF.

This clone was seen a single time. This chain joins TRBV19 and TRBJ2-5, with 10 bases lining up with TRBD1. Germline CDR1 and CDR2: LNHDA and SQIVND (reference sequence). This CDR3 has 15 residues. Trimming at V came to 5 bases and at J to 4 bases, leaving 7 bases not matched to a gene. The CDR3 DNA is TGTGCCAGTAGTGCCGGACAGGGGGGCCTAGAGACCCAGTACTTC. Translating gives CASSAGQGGLETQYF.

This chain joins TRBV5-1 and TRBJ2-7, with TRBD1 matching 9 bases. Germline CDR1 reads SGHRS; CDR2 reads YFSETQ. Trimming took 3 bases from V and 3 from J; bases not matched to a gene: 10. The CDR3 sequence is 16 residues long. The DNA of the CDR3 is TGCGCCAGCAGCTCGGGGGCCCGGACAGGGGACTACGAGCAGTACTTC. It encodes CASSSGARTGDYEQYF.

The V gene is TRBV10-3, the J gene TRBJ2-2; 13 bases are shared with TRBD2. Looked up from germline, CDR1 is ENHRY and CDR2 is SYGVKD. The J segment lost 4 bases and the V segment lost 6 bases, leaving 5 bases of the junction unmatched. The CDR3 extends over 16 amino acids. Here the CDR3 DNA reads TGTGCCATCAGAAGGACTAGCGGGAGTGCCACCGGGGAGCTGTTTTTT. Translation gives CAIRRTSGSATGELFF.

The V call is TRBV19, the J call TRBJ1-2; D is possibly TRBD1 (5 bases). V lost 2 bases and J 7 bases, leaving 14 bases between the germline ends. This CDR3 spans 14 amino acids. Germline values: CDR1 LNHDA, CDR2 SQIVND (reference sequence). For the CDR3, the DNA is TGTGCCAGTAGTATACAGGTTGGCAGGGCTGGCTACACCTTC. Translating it yields CASSIQVGRAGYTF.

The chain joins TRBV5-4 to TRBJ2-1, with TRBD2 matching over 14 bases. Germline CDR1 and CDR2: SGHNT and YYREEE (reference sequence). The CDR3 runs 16 residues. V lost 4 bases, J lost 10 bases, and 10 bases stayed unmatched. CDR3 nucleotide sequence: TGTGCCAGCAGCCCCCGGGGGACTAGCGGGAGAATGGAGCAGTTCTTC. Amino acid sequence: CASSPRGTSGRMEQFF. The variable domain in full, with the rest retrieved from reference TRBV5-4 and TRBJ2-1, is ETGVTQSPTHLIKTRGQQVTLRCSSQSGHNTVSWYQQALGQGPQFIFQYYREEENGRGNFPPRFSGLQFPNYSSELNVNALELDDSALYLCASSPRGTSGRMEQFFGPGTRLTVL.

The CDR3 coding sequence is TGCGCCAGCAGCTTGGATCCTAGGGGAGTAGTATTCTTC. It translates to CASSLDPRGVVFF. V is TRBV5-1 and J is TRBJ2-1, with D perhaps being TRBD1 or TRBD2 (5 bases each). Trimming took off 0 bases at V and 16 bases at J, with 17 bases between the two ends. CDR1 and CDR2 (germline): SGHRS, YFSETQ. The CDR3 covers 13 residues.